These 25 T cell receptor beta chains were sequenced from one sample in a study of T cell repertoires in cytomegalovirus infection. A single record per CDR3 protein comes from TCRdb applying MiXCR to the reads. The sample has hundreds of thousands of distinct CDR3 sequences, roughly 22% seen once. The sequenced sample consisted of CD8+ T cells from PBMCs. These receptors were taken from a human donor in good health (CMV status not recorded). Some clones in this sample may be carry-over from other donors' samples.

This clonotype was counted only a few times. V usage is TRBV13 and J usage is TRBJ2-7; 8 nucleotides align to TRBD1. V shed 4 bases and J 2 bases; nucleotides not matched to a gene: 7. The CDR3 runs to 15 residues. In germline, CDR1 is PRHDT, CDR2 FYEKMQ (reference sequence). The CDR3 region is CASSSTLTGAYEQYF. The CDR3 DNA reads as TGTGCCAGCAGCTCAACCCTGACAGGGGCCTACGAGCAGTACTTC. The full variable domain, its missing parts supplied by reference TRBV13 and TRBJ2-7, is AAGVIQSPRHLIKEKRETATLKCYPIPRHDTVYWYQQGPGQDPQFLISFYEKMQSDKGSIPDRFSAQQFSDYHSELNMSSLELGDSALYFCASSSTLTGAYEQYFGPGTRLTVT.

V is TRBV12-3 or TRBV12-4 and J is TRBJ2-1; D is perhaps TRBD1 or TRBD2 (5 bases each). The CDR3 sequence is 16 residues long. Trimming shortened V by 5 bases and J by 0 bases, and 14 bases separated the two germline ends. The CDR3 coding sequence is TGTGCCAGCAGTGGGGTTTGGGGGAGCTCCTACAATGAGCAGTTCTTC. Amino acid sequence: CASSGVWGSSYNEQFF.

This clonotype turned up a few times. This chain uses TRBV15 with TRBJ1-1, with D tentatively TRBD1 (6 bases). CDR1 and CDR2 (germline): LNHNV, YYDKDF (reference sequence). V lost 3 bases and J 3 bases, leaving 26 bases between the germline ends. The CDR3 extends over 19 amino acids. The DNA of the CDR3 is TGTGCCACCAGCAGCAGCAATCCCGGGAGGGGGAGGGCGGACACTGAAGCTTTCTTT. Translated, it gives CATSSSNPGRGRADTEAFF.

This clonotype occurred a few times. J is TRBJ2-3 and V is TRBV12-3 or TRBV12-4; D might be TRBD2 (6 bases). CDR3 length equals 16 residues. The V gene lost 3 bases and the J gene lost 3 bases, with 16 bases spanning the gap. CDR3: CASSLEGMMVTDTQYF. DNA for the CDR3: TGTGCCAGCAGTTTGGAGGGGATGATGGTTACAGATACGCAGTATTTT.

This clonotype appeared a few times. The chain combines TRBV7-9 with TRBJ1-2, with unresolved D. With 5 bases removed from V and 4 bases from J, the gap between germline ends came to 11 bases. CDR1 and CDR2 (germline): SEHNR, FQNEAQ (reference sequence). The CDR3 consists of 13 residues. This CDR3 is CASSKPEIYGYTF. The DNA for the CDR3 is TGTGCCAGCAGCAAACCGGAGATCTATGGCTACACCTTC.

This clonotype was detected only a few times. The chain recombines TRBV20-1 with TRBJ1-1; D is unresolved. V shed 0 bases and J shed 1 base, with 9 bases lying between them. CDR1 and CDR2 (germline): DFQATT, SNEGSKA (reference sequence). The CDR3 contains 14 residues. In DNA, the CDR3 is TGCAGTGCTAGAGATCACACAGCGAACACTGAAGCTTTCTTT. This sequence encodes CSARDHTANTEAFF.

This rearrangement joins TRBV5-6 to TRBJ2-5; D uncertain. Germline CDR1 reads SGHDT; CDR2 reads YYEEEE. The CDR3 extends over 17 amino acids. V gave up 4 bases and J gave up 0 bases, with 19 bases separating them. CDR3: CASSPITPDENQETQYF. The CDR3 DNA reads TGTGCCAGCAGCCCCATCACTCCGGATGAAAACCAAGAGACCCAGTACTTC.

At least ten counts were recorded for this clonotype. The CDR3 loop reads CASSLAGLVPRGTQYF. Here the CDR3 DNA reads TGTGCCAGCAGCTTAGCGGGACTGGTCCCTCGGGGTACGCAGTATTTT. This chain links TRBV7-8 with TRBJ2-3; D is possibly TRBD2 (6 bases). V dropped 0 bases and J dropped 8 bases, with 18 bases sitting between them. Germline V gives CDR1 SGHVS, CDR2 FQNEAQ. The CDR3 is 16 residues long.

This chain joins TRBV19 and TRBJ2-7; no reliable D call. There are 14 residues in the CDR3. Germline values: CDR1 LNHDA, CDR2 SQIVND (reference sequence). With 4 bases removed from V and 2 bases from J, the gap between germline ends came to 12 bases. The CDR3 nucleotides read TGTGCCAGTAGTAGTTTGGGATTTCCCTACGAGCAGTACTTC. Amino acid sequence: CASSSLGFPYEQYF.

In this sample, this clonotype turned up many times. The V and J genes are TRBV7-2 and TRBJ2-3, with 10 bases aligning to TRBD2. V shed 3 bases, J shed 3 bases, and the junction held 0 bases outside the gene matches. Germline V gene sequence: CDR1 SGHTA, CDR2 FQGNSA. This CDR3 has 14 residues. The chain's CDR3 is CASSLGLATDTQYF. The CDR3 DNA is TGTGCCAGCAGCTTGGGACTAGCGACAGATACGCAGTATTTT.

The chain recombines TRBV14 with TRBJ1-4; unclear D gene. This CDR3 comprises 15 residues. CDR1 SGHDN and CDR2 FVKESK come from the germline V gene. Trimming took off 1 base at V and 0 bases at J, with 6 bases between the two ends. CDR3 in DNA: TGTGCCAGCAGCCAAGTTACAGCAACTAATGAAAAACTGTTTTTT. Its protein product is CASSQVTATNEKLFF.

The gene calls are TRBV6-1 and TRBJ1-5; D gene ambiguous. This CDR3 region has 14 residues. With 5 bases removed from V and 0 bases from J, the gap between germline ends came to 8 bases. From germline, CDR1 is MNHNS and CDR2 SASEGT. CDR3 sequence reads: CASSSDPSNQPQHF. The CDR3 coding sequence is TGTGCCAGCAGTAGTGACCCTAGCAATCAGCCCCAGCATTTT.

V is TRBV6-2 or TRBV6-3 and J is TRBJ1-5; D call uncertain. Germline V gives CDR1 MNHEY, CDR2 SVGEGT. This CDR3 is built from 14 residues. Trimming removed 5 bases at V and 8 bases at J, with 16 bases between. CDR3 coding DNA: TGTGCCAGCAGTCCCGACACCTCCCGGGAGCCCCAGCATTTT. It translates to CASSPDTSREPQHF.

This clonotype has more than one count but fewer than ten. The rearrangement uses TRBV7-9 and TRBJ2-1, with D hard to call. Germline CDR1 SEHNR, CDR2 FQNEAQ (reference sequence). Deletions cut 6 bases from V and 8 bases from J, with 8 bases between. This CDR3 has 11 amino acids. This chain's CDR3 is CASRIGDEQFF. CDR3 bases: TGTGCCAGCAGGATTGGGGATGAGCAGTTCTTC.

For the CDR3, the DNA is TGTGCCAGCAGTTTTCACAGGACAGATGCCTTTGCCTACGAGCAGTACTTC. It translates to CASSFHRTDAFAYEQYF. The J gene is TRBJ2-7, the V gene TRBV28, with D possibly TRBD1 on 6 matching bases. The CDR3 sequence is 17 residues long. Trimming pared 3 bases from V and 2 bases from J, leaving 20 bases between. Germline V gene data show CDR1 as MDHEN and CDR2 as SYDVKM.

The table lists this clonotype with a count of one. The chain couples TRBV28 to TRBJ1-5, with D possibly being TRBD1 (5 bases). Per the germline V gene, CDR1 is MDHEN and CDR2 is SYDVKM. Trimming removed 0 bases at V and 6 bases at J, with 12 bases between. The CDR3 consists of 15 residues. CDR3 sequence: CASSLWRRAVQPQHF. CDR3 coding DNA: TGTGCCAGCAGTTTATGGCGCAGGGCAGTTCAGCCCCAGCATTTT.

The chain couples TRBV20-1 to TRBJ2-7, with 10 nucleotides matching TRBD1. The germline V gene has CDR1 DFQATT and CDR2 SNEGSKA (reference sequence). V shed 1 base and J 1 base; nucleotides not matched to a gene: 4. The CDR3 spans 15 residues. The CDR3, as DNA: TGCAGTGCTAGAGCCGGGACAGGGGTTTCCTACGAGCAGTACTTC. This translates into CSARAGTGVSYEQYF.

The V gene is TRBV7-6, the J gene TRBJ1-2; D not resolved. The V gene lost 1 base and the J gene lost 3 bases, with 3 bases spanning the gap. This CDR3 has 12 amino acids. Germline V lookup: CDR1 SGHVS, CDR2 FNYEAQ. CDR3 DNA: TGTGCCAGCAGCTTAGACGACTATGGCTACACCTTC. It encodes CASSLDDYGYTF.

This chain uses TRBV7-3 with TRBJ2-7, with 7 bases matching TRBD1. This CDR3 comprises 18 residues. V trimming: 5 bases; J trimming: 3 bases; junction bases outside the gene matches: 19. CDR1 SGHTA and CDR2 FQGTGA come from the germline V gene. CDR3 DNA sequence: TGTGCCAGCAGCCGGCCCACAGGGGATCCTGCACGATTCTACGAGCAGTACTTC. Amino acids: CASSRPTGDPARFYEQYF.

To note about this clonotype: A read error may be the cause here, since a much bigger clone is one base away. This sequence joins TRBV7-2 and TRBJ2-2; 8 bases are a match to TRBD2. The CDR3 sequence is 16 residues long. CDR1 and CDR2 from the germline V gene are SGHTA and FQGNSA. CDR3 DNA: TGTGCCAGCAGCTTAAACGGGGGGGCCTGGACCGGGGTGCTGTTTTTT. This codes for CASSLNGGAWTGVLFF.

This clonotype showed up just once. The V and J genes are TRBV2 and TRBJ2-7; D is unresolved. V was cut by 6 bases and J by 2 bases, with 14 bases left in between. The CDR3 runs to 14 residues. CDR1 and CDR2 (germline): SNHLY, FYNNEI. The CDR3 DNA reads TGTGCCAGCAGGGTGGGCAGAAATCCCTACGAGCAGTACTTC. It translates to CASRVGRNPYEQYF.

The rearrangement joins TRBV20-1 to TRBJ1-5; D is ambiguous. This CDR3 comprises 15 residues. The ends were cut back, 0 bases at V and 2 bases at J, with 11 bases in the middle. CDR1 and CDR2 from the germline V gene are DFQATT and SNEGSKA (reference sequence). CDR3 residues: CSARDDGAGNQPQHF. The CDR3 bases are TGCAGTGCTAGAGATGACGGTGCGGGCAATCAGCCCCAGCATTTT.

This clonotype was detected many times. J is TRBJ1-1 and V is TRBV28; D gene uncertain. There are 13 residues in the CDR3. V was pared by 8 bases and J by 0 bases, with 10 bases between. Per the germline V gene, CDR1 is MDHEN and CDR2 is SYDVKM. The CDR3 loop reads CASSARVNTEAFF. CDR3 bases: TGTGCCAGCTCTGCGCGGGTGAACACTGAAGCTTTCTTT.

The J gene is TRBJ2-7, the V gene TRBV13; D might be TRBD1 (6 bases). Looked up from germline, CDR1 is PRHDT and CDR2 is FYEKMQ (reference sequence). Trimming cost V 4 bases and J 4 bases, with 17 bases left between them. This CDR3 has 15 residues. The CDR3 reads CASSSGERQVYEQYF. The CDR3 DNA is TGTGCCAGCAGCTCCGGTGAAAGACAGGTGTACGAGCAGTACTTC. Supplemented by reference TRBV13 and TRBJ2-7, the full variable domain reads AAGVIQSPRHLIKEKRETATLKCYPIPRHDTVYWYQQGPGQDPQFLISFYEKMQSDKGSIPDRFSAQQFSDYHSELNMSSLELGDSALYFCASSSGERQVYEQYFGPGTRLTVT.

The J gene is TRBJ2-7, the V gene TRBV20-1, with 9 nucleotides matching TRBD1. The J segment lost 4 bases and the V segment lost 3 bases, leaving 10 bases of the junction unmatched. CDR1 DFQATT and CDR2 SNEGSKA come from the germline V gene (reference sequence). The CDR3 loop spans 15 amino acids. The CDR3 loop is CSASGEQGAGYEQYF. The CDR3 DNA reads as TGCAGTGCTAGTGGGGAACAGGGGGCGGGGTACGAGCAGTACTTC.